This T cell receptor (beta chain) was sequenced for a study of blood T cell repertoires in COVID-19. Study overall: The study drew acute and convalescent COVID-19 samples from the United States, Italy and Spain. PBMCs, B-cell-depleted T cells, or T cells provided the cDNA or gDNA that made up the material.

Original methodology: Estimated nucleated cell counts came from reference gene primer amplification. Sequencing was performed with immunoSEQ multiplex PCR; in TCRdb, only in-frame clones are kept and a portion is missing. V and J calls and clone size are those listed in that table; D and trimming were worked out from the DNA. The table has fewer than 250,000 clones, around 81% seen once; the top ten hold around 6.4%. Germline CDR1 is SEHNR and CDR2 is FQNEAQ (reference sequence). The CDR3 extends over 18 amino acids. Unmatched junction bases numbered 17, after V lost 1 base and J lost 7 bases. The gene calls are TRBV7-9 and TRBJ2-7; TRBD2 matches 9 bases. This TCR came from a woman aged 60-75 years with active or convalescent COVID-19. The material sequenced was peripheral blood. The DNA for the CDR3 is TGTGCCAGCAGCTTAGTAAGGCCTAGCGGGGCGACTAAGAGTGAGCAGTACTTC. It is translated as CASSLVRPSGATKSEQYF.